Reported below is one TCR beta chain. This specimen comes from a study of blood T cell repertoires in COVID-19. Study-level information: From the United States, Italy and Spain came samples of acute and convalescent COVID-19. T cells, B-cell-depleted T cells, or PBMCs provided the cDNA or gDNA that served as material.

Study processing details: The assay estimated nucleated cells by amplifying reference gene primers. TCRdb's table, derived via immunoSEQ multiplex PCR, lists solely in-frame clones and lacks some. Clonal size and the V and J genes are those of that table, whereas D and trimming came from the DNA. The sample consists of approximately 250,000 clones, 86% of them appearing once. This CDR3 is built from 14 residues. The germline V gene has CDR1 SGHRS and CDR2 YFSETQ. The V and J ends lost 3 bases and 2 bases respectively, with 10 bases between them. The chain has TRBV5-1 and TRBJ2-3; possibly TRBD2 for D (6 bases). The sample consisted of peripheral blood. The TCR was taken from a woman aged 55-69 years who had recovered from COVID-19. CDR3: CASSSTSPTDTQYF. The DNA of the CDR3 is TGCGCCAGCAGCTCGACTAGTCCCACAGATACGCAGTATTTT.